A single TCR beta chain is shown here with its context. The data belong to a study of control samples from healthy donors and cancer patients. Assay used: immunoSEQ multiplex PCR; TCRdb lists only in-frame clones, some missing. This table has around 70,000 clones, about 83% appearing once. Germline assignment: CDR1 KGHSH and CDR2 LQKENI. V lost 1 base and J 2 bases, leaving 12 bases between the germline ends. The CDR3 has 17 residues. Sequenced: blood. The TCR originated in a man in his 60s in good health. This chain links TRBV18 with TRBJ2-6, with D perhaps given as TRBD1 or TRBD2 (6 bases each). The CDR3 region is CASSPRRGKAGANVLTF. The CDR3 DNA reads TGTGCCAGCTCACCACGGAGGGGGAAGGCTGGGGCCAACGTCCTGACTTTC.